Below are 20 T cell receptor beta chains sequenced from a single sample in a study of T-cell reconstitution after alpha-beta-depleted transplantation in children listed by TCRdb under 2016. The method behind the library was PCR. Sequencing relied on an Illumina HiSeq 2500. To normalize quantification of the TCRbeta repertoire, the TCR libraries were built with molecular barcoding that relied on unique molecular identifiers. The public reads were reprocessed in TCRdb via fastp at Q25 and MiXCR, keeping in-frame beta chains. Each CDR3 protein gets just one entry, which takes the most common genes and DNA from the rows behind it. The sample yields just under 150,000 distinct CDR3 sequences; around 8.8% were counted once. The leading ten clones occupy 15% to 20% of the sample. This specimen's treatment or condition label, interpreted: allogeneic hematopoietic cell transplantation with graft depleted of TCRalphabeta T cells and CD19 B cells.

The sequenced sample was PBMCs, mostly from graft donor cells, obtained 180 days after TCRalphabeta/CD19-depleted stem cell transplant. The source is a female patient between 2 and 10 years old who had a stem cell transplant for congenital amegakaryocytic thrombocytopenia, so the T cells may come from the graft donor.

The rearrangement uses TRBV7-6 and TRBJ2-2, with 8 nucleotides matching TRBD1. The CDR3 is 16 amino acids. V lost 5 bases and J lost 1; bases outside the gene matches: 6. Germline CDR1 is SGHVS and CDR2 is FNYEAQ. The CDR3 protein is CASSVGQGRNTGELFF. CDR3 coding DNA: TGTGCCAGCAGCGTCGGACAGGGTAGGAACACCGGGGAGCTGTTTTTT.

This clonotype was detected many times. V is TRBV9 and J is TRBJ2-3; D ambiguous. The germline V gene has CDR1 SGDLS and CDR2 YYNGEE. Between the trimmed V and J ends, which lost 0 bases and 5 bases, there was a span of 7 bases. The CDR3 is made up of 13 amino acids. CDR3 nucleotide sequence: TGTGCCAGCAGCGTAGCGGGTGGAGATACGCAGTATTTT. Its translation: CASSVAGGDTQYF.

This clonotype came up many times. This chain connects TRBV29-1 to TRBJ2-1; TRBD1 agrees at 8 bases. The CDR3 spans 15 residues. Germline CDR1 and CDR2: SQVTM and ANQGSEA. The V and J ends lost 7 bases and 4 bases, in that order; junction bases with no gene match: 12. In nucleotides, the CDR3 is TGCAGCGCCCCCCGAGGAACAGGGGGATACAATGAGCAGTTCTTC. This gives the protein CSAPRGTGGYNEQFF.

The chain combines TRBV7-9 with TRBJ1-2; 8 bases are a match to TRBD1. Germline V gives CDR1 SEHNR, CDR2 FQNEAQ (reference sequence). The CDR3 loop spans 13 amino acids. Unmatched junction bases numbered 4, after V lost 2 bases and J lost 8 bases. CDR3 region: CASSLTGQGGYTF. The CDR3 nucleotides are TGTGCCAGCAGCTTAACTGGACAGGGCGGCTACACCTTC.

The gene calls are TRBV10-3 and TRBJ1-4; no definite D call. Germline V lookup: CDR1 ENHRY, CDR2 SYGVKD. V lost 3 bases, J lost 3 bases, and 14 bases lay in between. The CDR3 has 16 residues. CDR3 sequence: CAISEGRKPANEKLFF. CDR3 DNA sequence: TGTGCCATCAGTGAAGGGCGGAAACCGGCTAATGAAAAACTGTTTTTT.

This clonotype showed up many times. The chain couples TRBV29-1 to TRBJ1-4, with D unresolved. The length of the CDR3 is 13 residues. The germline CDR1 and CDR2 sequences are SQVTM and ANQGSEA. V was pared by 3 bases and J by 2 bases, with 7 bases between. This chain's CDR3 is CSVEVGTNEKLFF. The CDR3 DNA follows: TGCAGCGTTGAGGTGGGGACTAATGAAAAACTGTTTTTT.

This clonotype has a count of ten or more. This CDR3 reads CASSLGNGVQPQHF. CDR3 DNA sequence: TGCGCCAGCAGCTTGGGGAACGGGGTCCAGCCCCAGCATTTT. The J gene is TRBJ1-5, the V gene TRBV5-1; D remains ambiguous. V lost 0 bases and J 7 bases, leaving 11 bases between the germline ends. This CDR3 contains 14 residues. Germline V lookup: CDR1 SGHRS, CDR2 YFSETQ. The entire variable domain, with the rest obtained from reference TRBV5-1 and TRBJ1-5, is as follows: KAGVTQTPRYLIKTRGQQVTLSCSPISGHRSVSWYQQTPGQGLQFLFEYFSETQRNKGNFPGRFSGRQFSNSRSEMNVSTLELGDSALYLCASSLGNGVQPQHFGDGTRLSIL.

This clonotype was observed at least ten times. The chain recombines TRBV11-2 with TRBJ2-5, with D hard to call. The V gene lost 8 bases and the J gene lost 5 bases, with 15 bases spanning the gap. Looked up from germline, CDR1 is SGHAT and CDR2 is FQNNGV. The CDR3 runs to 13 residues. CDR3 sequence: CASATGISETQYF. The CDR3 DNA is TGTGCCAGCGCCACGGGTATTAGCGAGACCCAGTACTTC.

This clonotype was found many times. The chain employs TRBV7-9 and TRBJ2-4, with 7 bases matching TRBD2. The germline V gene encodes CDR1 SEHNR and CDR2 FQNEAQ (reference sequence). This CDR3 comprises 17 residues. V shed 5 bases, J shed 3 bases, and the junction held 13 bases outside the gene matches. DNA of the CDR3: TGTGCCAGCAGCGCCCCTCGGGCGGGAGTTGGCAAAAACATTCAGTACTTC. It translates to CASSAPRAGVGKNIQYF. Combining the CDR3 with reference TRBV7-9 and TRBJ2-4 gives the whole variable domain DTGVSQNPRHKITKRGQNVTFRCDPISEHNRLYWYRQTLGQGPEFLTYFQNEAQLEKSRLLSDRFSAERPKGSFSTLEIQRTEQGDSAMYLCASSAPRAGVGKNIQYFGAGTRLSVL.

The table lists this clonotype with many counts. This sequence joins TRBV20-1 and TRBJ2-7; the D gene is possibly TRBD2 (5 bases). Germline V gene data show CDR1 as DFQATT and CDR2 as SNEGSKA (reference sequence). Trimming cost V 2 bases and J 5 bases, with 13 bases left between them. The CDR3 loop spans 13 amino acids. The CDR3 nucleotides read TGCAGTGCTAGAAACAGTCCAGCGGACGAGCAGTACTTC. Protein: CSARNSPADEQYF.

This clonotype was detected many times. This chain joins TRBV9 and TRBJ2-3; 12 bases are shared with TRBD2. CDR1 and CDR2 from the germline V gene are SGDLS and YYNGEE. The CDR3 runs 16 residues. The trim removed 3 bases at V and 6 bases at J, leaving 8 bases unmatched. CDR3 amino acids: CASSGLPSGGADTQYF. The CDR3 coding sequence is TGTGCCAGCAGCGGCCTTCCTAGCGGGGGGGCGGATACGCAGTATTTT.

The rearrangement uses TRBV15 and TRBJ2-7; 8 bases line up with TRBD1. The CDR3 extends over 18 amino acids. J lost 0 bases, V lost 1 base, and 11 bases had no gene match. Germline V gives CDR1 LNHNV, CDR2 YYDKDF (reference sequence). CDR3 nucleotides: TGTGCCACCAGCAGAGGCAGGGGGCATCTCCATTTCTCCTACGAGCAGTACTTC. This encodes CATSRGRGHLHFSYEQYF. The whole variable domain, remainder taken from reference TRBV15 and TRBJ2-7, is DAMVIQNPRYQVTQFGKPVTLSCSQTLNHNVMYWYQQKSSQAPKLLFHYYDKDFNNEADTPDNFQSRRPNTSFCFLDIRSPGLGDTAMYLCATSRGRGHLHFSYEQYFGPGTRLTVT.

This clonotype was counted ten times or more. The CDR3 nucleotides read TGCAGTGCATTAAAAAAACAGTTCCAGCCCCAGCATTTT. It specifies CSALKKQFQPQHF. The chain uses TRBV20-1 and TRBJ1-5; D unresolved. CDR3 length: 13 amino acids. Trimming stripped 6 bases from V and 7 bases from J, with 16 bases between. CDR1 and CDR2 from the germline V gene are DFQATT and SNEGSKA (reference sequence).

This clonotype appeared a few times. The chain is built from TRBV24-1 and TRBJ2-3; maybe TRBD2 (6 bases). Germline V gene data show CDR1 as KGHDR and CDR2 as SFDVKD. V was pared by 7 bases and J by 3 bases, with 10 bases between. The length of the CDR3 is 13 residues. The CDR3 sequence is CATSGTLTDTQYF. DNA of the CDR3: TGTGCCACCAGCGGGACTTTAACAGATACGCAGTATTTT.

The table lists this clonotype with many counts. The J gene is TRBJ2-2, the V gene TRBV5-5; D possibly corresponds to TRBD1 (5 bases). CDR1 SGHKS and CDR2 YYEKEE come from the germline V gene (reference sequence). V lost 4 bases and J lost 3, with 10 bases in between. This CDR3 contains 14 residues. The CDR3 reads CASSQGLYTGELFF. The CDR3 DNA follows: TGTGCCAGCAGCCAGGGCCTCTACACCGGGGAGCTGTTTTTT.

This clonotype came up many times. The chain combines TRBV20-1 with TRBJ2-1; maybe TRBD2 (6 bases). This CDR3 has 14 amino acids. CDR1 and CDR2 from the germline V gene are DFQATT and SNEGSKA (reference sequence). V shed 3 bases and J shed 0 bases, with 9 bases lying between them. CDR3 residues: CSASGRSSYNEQFF. CDR3 in DNA: TGCAGTGCTAGCGGGAGAAGCTCCTACAATGAGCAGTTCTTC.

This clonotype was recorded many times. The J gene is TRBJ2-1, the V gene TRBV20-1; 8 nucleotides match TRBD1. CDR1 and CDR2 from the germline V gene are DFQATT and SNEGSKA (reference sequence). CDR3 size: 15 residues. The J segment lost 4 bases and the V segment lost 0 bases, leaving 5 bases of the junction unmatched. CDR3 protein: CSARDLGTGYNEQFF. The CDR3 DNA reads as TGCAGTGCTAGAGATCTTGGGACAGGTTACAATGAGCAGTTCTTC.

This clonotype was detected only a few times. The rearrangement joins TRBV20-1 to TRBJ1-6; D might be TRBD1 (5 bases). This CDR3 is 16 amino acids long. Between the trimmed V and J ends, which lost 0 bases and 9 bases, there was a span of 18 bases. Germline loops: CDR1 DFQATT, CDR2 SNEGSKA (reference sequence). The CDR3 region has the DNA TGCAGTGCTAGAGATGGGCCAGGGTCGGTTGGTTCACCCCTCCACTTT. Protein: CSARDGPGSVGSPLHF.

The CDR3 region is CASSHYEQYF. Written as DNA, the CDR3 is TGTGCCAGCAGCCACTACGAGCAGTACTTC. The chain carries TRBV5-8 and TRBJ2-7; D gene uncertain. Germline loops: CDR1 SGHTS, CDR2 YDEGEE. V lost 4 bases to trimming and J lost 3 bases, with 2 bases between them. The CDR3 sequence is 10 residues long.

The chain combines TRBV27 with TRBJ2-5; the D is unclear. V was shortened by 10 bases and J by 7 bases, with 19 bases between the two germline ends. The CDR3 covers 13 residues. The germline CDR1 and CDR2 sequences are MNHEY and SMNVEV (reference sequence). CDR3: CATSPDGPRTQYF. The CDR3 coding sequence is TGTGCCACTTCGCCGGACGGACCGCGGACCCAGTACTTC.